The source of this TCR beta chain is a study of identical twins. Using its own MiXCR run on the 5' RACE reads, TCRdb lists one record per CDR3 protein. The table has around 1.7 million distinct CDR3 sequences, roughly 35% seen once. The material sequenced was cord blood. The TCR originated in a newborn girl in good health.

The CDR3 DNA sequence: TGCGCCAGCAGCCAAAGACCCTTACTAGCGCAAGAGACCCAGTACTTC. It codes for CASSQRPLLAQETQYF. The chain couples TRBV4-1 to TRBJ2-5, with 7 nucleotides matching TRBD2. Looked up from germline, CDR1 is MGHRA and CDR2 is YSYEKL. V lost 2 bases, J lost 2 bases, and 8 bases stayed unmatched. This CDR3 region has 16 residues.